Each of the 9 T cell receptor beta chains below was sequenced from the same sample in a study of early stage breast cancer tumors. TCRdb's table, derived via immunoSEQ multiplex PCR, lists solely in-frame clones and lacks some. The table records some 28,000 clones, 80% of them present only once. The sample taken for sequencing was blood. The origin of the receptors is a person in their sixties with breast cancer.

This clone was seen more than once but under ten times. V is TRBV7-3 and J is TRBJ1-2; 10 nucleotides match TRBD1. The CDR3 loop spans 12 amino acids. CDR1 is SGHTA and CDR2 is FQGTGA in the germline V gene. V lost 5 bases, J lost 6 bases, and 0 bases stayed unmatched. DNA for the CDR3: TGTGCCAGCAGCGGACAGGGGGATGGCTACACCTTC. This codes for CASSGQGDGYTF.

The chain uses TRBV9 and TRBJ2-5; 11 bases fit TRBD1. The CDR3 totals 16 residues. V lost 3 bases and J lost 5; bases outside the gene matches: 9. Germline assignment: CDR1 SGDLS and CDR2 YYNGEE. In nucleotides, the CDR3 is TGTGCCAGCAGCGCCGGGACAGGGGGTTTCGGGGAGACCCAGTACTTC. Translating gives CASSAGTGGFGETQYF.

V usage is TRBV6-6 and J usage is TRBJ2-1; the D is unclear. V was cut by 6 bases and J by 0 bases, with 9 bases left in between. Germline V CDR1 and CDR2: MNHNY, SVGAGI (reference sequence). The CDR3 length is 14 residues. The chain's CDR3 is CASSLESSYNEQFF. The CDR3 DNA reads as TGTGCCAGCAGCCTGGAGAGCTCCTACAATGAGCAGTTCTTC.

V gene TRBV5-4 combines with J gene TRBJ2-1, with 12 bases aligning to TRBD2. V lost 0 bases to trimming and J lost 9 bases; unmatched junction nucleotides: 10. Germline V CDR1 and CDR2: SGHNT, YYREEE (reference sequence). CDR3 size: 17 residues. This CDR3 reads CASSLAPLAGGGGEQFF. CDR3 sequence (DNA): TGTGCCAGCAGCTTGGCCCCACTAGCGGGAGGTGGGGGTGAGCAGTTCTTC.

V and J are TRBV11-3 and TRBJ2-5; 7 nucleotides line up with TRBD2. Germline trimming cut 4 bases from V and 2 bases from J; bases unmatched to any gene: 1. The germline V gene encodes CDR1 SGHNT and CDR2 YENEEA. The CDR3 is 13 amino acids. The CDR3 loop reads CASSSGLQETQYF. CDR3 DNA: TGTGCCAGCAGCTCGGGACTACAAGAGACCCAGTACTTC.

The chain links TRBV29-1 to TRBJ2-5, with 7 bases that match TRBD1. The junction had 9 bases not matched to a gene; V was cut back by 6 bases and J by 5 bases. CDR1 is SQVTM and CDR2 is ANQGSEA in the germline V gene. The CDR3 is made up of 13 amino acids. The CDR3 DNA reads TGCAGCGTGGACGTTACAGGGGTCGAGACCCAGTACTTC. This gives the protein CSVDVTGVETQYF.

The chain is built from TRBV7-9 and TRBJ2-7; 8 bases align to TRBD2. With 5 bases clipped from V and 5 bases from J, the junction kept 11 bases outside the gene matches. The CDR3 is made up of 15 amino acids. Germline V gene lookup returns CDR1 SEHNR and CDR2 FQNEAQ (reference sequence). Here the CDR3 reads CASSPPFREGNEQYF. In DNA form, the CDR3 reads TGTGCCAGCAGCCCCCCCTTTCGGGAGGGCAACGAGCAGTACTTC.

The V call is TRBV29-1, the J call TRBJ2-3; D might be TRBD2 (5 bases). The V end was cut by 8 bases, the J end by 4 bases, with 19 bases between. Germline assignment: CDR1 SQVTM and CDR2 ANQGSEA. The CDR3 has 14 amino acids. The CDR3 here is CSSQTVARADTQYF. In DNA, the CDR3 is TGCAGCTCCCAAACGGTAGCGAGGGCAGATACGCAGTATTTT.

This chain connects TRBV10-3 to TRBJ1-1, with a weak D call TRBD1 (5 bases). The CDR3 runs 16 residues. Between the trimmed V and J ends, which lost 0 bases and 0 bases, there was a span of 11 bases. Germline lookup yields CDR1 ENHRY and CDR2 SYGVKD. CDR3 nucleotides: TGTGCCATCAGTGAGTCGAGAACAGGAGTGAACACTGAAGCTTTCTTT. Its translation is CAISESRTGVNTEAFF.